This TCR beta chain was sequenced during a study of metastatic and nonmetastatic thyroid tumors. Regarding the study as a whole: In blood and tumor, TCR beta diversity was reportedly significantly higher in malignant thyroid tumors than in benign nodules.

CDR3 size: 14 residues. Germline V CDR1 and CDR2: LNHDA, SQIVND (reference sequence). The V end was cut by 2 bases, the J end by 4 bases, with 11 bases between. Each patient came to thyroid surgery without any prior treatment (of any kind). TCRdb reprocessed the PCR reads via MiXCR. The repertoire holds 10,000 to 13,000 clones, with about 26% as singletons. This clone was recorded a few times. The antigen is undetermined. The sequence was collected from a male donor with papillary thyroid cancer or a benign thyroid nodule (not recorded which). Some clones in this sample may be carry-over from other donors' samples. The chain uses TRBV19 and TRBJ1-1; TRBD1 is a possible D gene (6 bases). The specimen sequenced was tumor tissue. The DNA for the CDR3 is TGTGCCAGTAGTATACAGGGGAGGTCCACTGAAGCTTTCTTT. Translating gives CASSIQGRSTEAFF.